Here is one T cell receptor beta chain with its context. Its antigen is unidentified. V was cut by 3 bases and J by 1 base, with 13 bases left in between. The length of the CDR3 is 16 residues. Germline V gene sequence: CDR1 SGHAT, CDR2 FQNNGV. Unique molecular identifiers were built into the TCRbeta library. TCRdb re-called the PCR reads through MiXCR, storing one row per CDR3 protein. Counted here are more than 200,000 distinct CDR3 sequences, under 8.5% occurring once; the ten biggest clones make up 35%. This sample was included in a study of T-cell reconstitution after alpha-beta-depleted transplantation in children. Overall study findings and caveats: After transplant, at about two months, alpha-beta T cells were reportedly derived from several hundred expanded graft clones. Recipient T cells and thymic progenitors that survived were the source of the high TCRbeta diversity seen at day 60 in some patients. A year post-transplant, T-cell counts and diversity derived mostly from newly produced T cells.

This TCR was sampled from a male patient between 2 and 10 years old who had a stem cell transplant for acute myeloid leukemia, so the T cells may come from the graft donor. The gene calls are TRBV11-2 and TRBJ2-1; D call uncertain. The sequencing here drew on PBMCs, mostly from graft donor cells, taken 360 days after TCRalphabeta/CD19-depleted stem cell transplant. The CDR3 here is CASSFPVISSYNEQFF. The CDR3 DNA reads TGTGCCAGCAGCTTCCCGGTTATTTCTTCCTACAATGAGCAGTTCTTC.